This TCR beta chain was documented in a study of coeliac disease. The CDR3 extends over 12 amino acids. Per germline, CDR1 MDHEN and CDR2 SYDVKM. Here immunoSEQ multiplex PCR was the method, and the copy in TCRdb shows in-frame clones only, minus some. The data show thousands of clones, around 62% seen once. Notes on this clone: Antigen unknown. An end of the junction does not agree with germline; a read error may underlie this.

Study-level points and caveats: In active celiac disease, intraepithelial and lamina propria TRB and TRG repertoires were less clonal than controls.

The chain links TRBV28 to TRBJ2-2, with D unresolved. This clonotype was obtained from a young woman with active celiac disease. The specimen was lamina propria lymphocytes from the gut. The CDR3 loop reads CASSSHTGELFF. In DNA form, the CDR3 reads TGTGCCAGCAGTTCCCACACGGGGGAGCTGTTTTTT.